A single sample is the source of the 14 T cell receptor beta chains below, sequenced in a study of T-cell reconstitution after alpha-beta-depleted transplantation in children. Unique molecular identifiers featured in how the TCRbeta library was prepared. TCRdb re-called the PCR reads through MiXCR, storing one row per CDR3 protein. The table records about 580,000 distinct CDR3 sequences, around 27% of them present only once. The starting material was PBMCs, obtained before TCRalphabeta/CD19-depleted stem cell transplant. The source of these receptors is a boy younger than two with Wiskott-Aldrich syndrome, due to receive a stem cell transplant.

The chain employs TRBV6-1 and TRBJ2-1; D is perhaps TRBD1 or TRBD2 (5 bases each). This CDR3 region has 16 residues. V lost 6 bases to trimming and J lost 3 bases, with 18 bases between them. Germline CDR1 reads MNHNS; CDR2 reads SASEGT. This chain's CDR3 is CASSGRDALNYNEQFF. The CDR3 bases are TGTGCCAGCAGCGGCCGGGACGCACTCAACTACAATGAGCAGTTCTTC.

The CDR3: CSATDRSTGNTIYF. CDR3 bases: TGCAGTGCTACCGACAGGAGCACTGGAAACACCATATATTTT. This chain links TRBV20-1 with TRBJ1-3; tentative D call: TRBD1 (6 bases). There are 14 residues in the CDR3. Germline assignment: CDR1 DFQATT and CDR2 SNEGSKA (reference sequence). The germline V and J ends were trimmed by 4 bases and 2 bases, with 12 bases remaining between them.

This clonotype was observed a few times. This chain joins TRBV15 and TRBJ2-1, with TRBD2 matching over 15 bases. Looked up from germline, CDR1 is LNHNV and CDR2 is YYDKDF (reference sequence). The CDR3 consists of 16 residues. V lost 3 bases to trimming and J lost 8 bases; unmatched junction nucleotides: 5. CDR3 sequence reads: CATSSAGTSGRHEQFF. The CDR3, as DNA: TGTGCCACCAGCAGTGCCGGGACTAGCGGGAGGCATGAGCAGTTCTTC.

V usage is TRBV6-5 and J usage is TRBJ2-2; a weak D match, TRBD2 (5 bases). The V gene lost 0 bases and the J gene lost 6 bases, with 8 bases spanning the gap. Germline CDR1 is MNHEY and CDR2 is SVGAGI. CDR3 size: 14 residues. The CDR3 protein is CASSYSRRAGELFF. CDR3 nucleotide sequence: TGTGCCAGCAGTTACTCGAGGCGGGCCGGGGAGCTGTTTTTT.

This clonotype was seen a few times. This chain connects TRBV20-1 to TRBJ2-3; no clear D gene. The CDR3 is 10 residues long. Germline CDR1 is DFQATT and CDR2 is SNEGSKA (reference sequence). Trimming took 5 bases from V and 1 from J, leaving 1 base between them. CDR3 in amino acids: CSAGTDTQYF. In DNA form, the CDR3 reads TGCAGTGCTGGCACAGATACGCAGTATTTT.

The chain is built from TRBV5-5 and TRBJ2-1, with TRBD2 matching 7 bases. V trimming: 3 bases; J trimming: 0 bases; junction bases outside the gene matches: 6. This CDR3 is built from 16 residues. Germline-derived CDR1 and CDR2 are SGHKS and YYEKEE (reference sequence). CDR3 coding DNA: TGTGCCAGCAGCTGGGGGAGGGTCGGCTCCTACAATGAGCAGTTCTTC. It codes for CASSWGRVGSYNEQFF.

The gene calls are TRBV4-1 and TRBJ2-1; D is tentatively TRBD1 or TRBD2 (6 bases each). V shed 3 bases and J shed 6 bases, with 12 bases lying between them. This CDR3 is 14 amino acids long. Germline CDR1 and CDR2: MGHRA and YSYEKL. CDR3 protein: CASSHPGGGNEQFF. CDR3 DNA sequence: TGCGCCAGCAGCCACCCCGGAGGGGGCAATGAGCAGTTCTTC.

The chain joins TRBV29-1 to TRBJ2-1; 10 nucleotides match TRBD2. CDR3 size: 14 residues. Trimming removed 4 bases from V and 4 bases from J; junction bases left unmatched: 4. Germline CDR1 reads SQVTM; CDR2 reads ANQGSEA. CDR3 region: CSVASGSIYNEQFF. Written as DNA, the CDR3 is TGCAGCGTTGCTAGCGGGAGTATTTACAATGAGCAGTTCTTC.

This clonotype was seen only a few times. V is TRBV28 and J is TRBJ2-7, with D possibly matching TRBD1 (5 bases). CDR3 length: 12 amino acids. Germline V lookup: CDR1 MDHEN, CDR2 SYDVKM. Trimming cost V 4 bases and J 9 bases, with 13 bases left between them. The CDR3 nucleotides read TGTGCCAGCAGTTATCAGGGCGTGAGGCAGTACTTC. Translating it yields CASSYQGVRQYF.

The gene calls are TRBV20-1 and TRBJ2-3, with 8 bases matching TRBD2. The CDR3 contains 13 residues. Losses at the gene ends were 6 bases for V and 1 base for J; bases not matched to a gene: 3. Germline-derived CDR1 and CDR2 are DFQATT and SNEGSKA (reference sequence). CDR3 amino acids: CSATLAGTDTQYF. The CDR3 DNA sequence: TGCAGTGCAACACTAGCGGGCACAGATACGCAGTATTTT.

The gene calls are TRBV3-1 and TRBJ2-1; perhaps TRBD2 as D (5 bases). This CDR3 spans 15 amino acids. In germline, CDR1 is LGHDT, CDR2 YNNKEL (reference sequence). V was cut by 2 bases and J by 4 bases, with 12 bases left in between. Written as DNA, the CDR3 is TGTGCCAGCAGCCAATCAGGTGAGCGGTACAATGAGCAGTTCTTC. Translating it yields CASSQSGERYNEQFF.

There are a few counts of this clonotype. CDR3 bases: TGCAGTGCTAGAGATGACGCGGGAGGGGAAGATACGCAGTATTTT. Its translation is CSARDDAGGEDTQYF. This chain joins TRBV20-1 and TRBJ2-3; TRBD2 aligns across 9 bases. Trimming removed 0 bases from V and 5 bases from J; junction bases left unmatched: 6. There are 15 residues in the CDR3. Germline assignment: CDR1 DFQATT and CDR2 SNEGSKA (reference sequence).

The chain combines TRBV4-1 with TRBJ2-1, with a possible D match to TRBD2 (5 bases). This CDR3 spans 15 amino acids. Germline loops: CDR1 MGHRA, CDR2 YSYEKL. V was trimmed by 2 bases and J by 4 bases, leaving 12 bases between them. The CDR3 nucleotides read TGCGCCAGCAGCCAAAGCCTAACTAGTTACAATGAGCAGTTCTTC. Protein product: CASSQSLTSYNEQFF.

The J gene is TRBJ2-1, the V gene TRBV16, with unresolved D. CDR1 is KGHSY, CDR2 FQNENV, per germline. The CDR3 has 17 residues. Trimming stripped 7 bases from V and 0 bases from J, with 19 bases between. The CDR3 coding sequence is TGTGCCAGCACCACTCTCCGGGTTCTCAGCTCCTACAATGAGCAGTTCTTC. Translating it yields CASTTLRVLSSYNEQFF. Using reference TRBV16 and TRBJ2-1 for the parts outside the CDR3, the full variable domain is GEEVAQTPKHLVRGEGQKAKLYCAPIKGHSYVFWYQQVLKNEFKFLISFQNENVFDETGMPKERFSAKCLPNSPCSLEIQATKLEDSAVYFCASTTLRVLSSYNEQFFGPGTRLTVL.